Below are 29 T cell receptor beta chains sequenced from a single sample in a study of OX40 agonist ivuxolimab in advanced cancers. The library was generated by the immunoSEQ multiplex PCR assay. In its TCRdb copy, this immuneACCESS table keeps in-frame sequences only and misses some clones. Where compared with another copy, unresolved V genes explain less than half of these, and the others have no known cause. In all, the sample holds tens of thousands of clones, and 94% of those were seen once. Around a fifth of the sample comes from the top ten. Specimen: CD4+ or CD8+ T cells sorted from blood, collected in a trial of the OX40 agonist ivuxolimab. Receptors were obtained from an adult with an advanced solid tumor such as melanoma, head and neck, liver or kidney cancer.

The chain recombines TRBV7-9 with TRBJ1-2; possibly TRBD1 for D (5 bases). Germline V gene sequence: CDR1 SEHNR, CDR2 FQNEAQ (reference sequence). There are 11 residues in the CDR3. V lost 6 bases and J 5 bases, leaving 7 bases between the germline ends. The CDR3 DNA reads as TGTGCCAGCAGTTCAGGGTATGGCTACACCTTC. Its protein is CASSSGYGYTF.

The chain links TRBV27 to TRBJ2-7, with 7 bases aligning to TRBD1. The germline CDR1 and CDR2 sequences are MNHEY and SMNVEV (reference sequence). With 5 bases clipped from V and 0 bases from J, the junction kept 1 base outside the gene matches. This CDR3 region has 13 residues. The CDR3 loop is CASSPGGSYEQYF. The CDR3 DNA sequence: TGTGCCAGCAGTCCAGGGGGCTCCTACGAGCAGTACTTC.

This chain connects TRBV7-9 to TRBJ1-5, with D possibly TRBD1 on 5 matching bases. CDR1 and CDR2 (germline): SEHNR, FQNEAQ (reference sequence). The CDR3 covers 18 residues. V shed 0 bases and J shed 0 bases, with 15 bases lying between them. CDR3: CASSLAFPIGDSNQPQHF. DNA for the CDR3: TGTGCCAGCAGCTTAGCTTTTCCGATAGGGGATAGCAATCAGCCCCAGCATTTT.

DNA for the CDR3: TGTGCCAGCAGTGAATGGGTAAAGGGGTTTCAGCCCCAGCATTTT. Encoded protein: CASSEWVKGFQPQHF. V is TRBV6-1 and J is TRBJ1-5, with TRBD1 as a possible D gene (5 bases). Germline CDR1 reads MNHNS; CDR2 reads SASEGT. CDR3 size: 15 residues. The V and J ends lost 2 bases and 6 bases respectively, with 14 bases between them.

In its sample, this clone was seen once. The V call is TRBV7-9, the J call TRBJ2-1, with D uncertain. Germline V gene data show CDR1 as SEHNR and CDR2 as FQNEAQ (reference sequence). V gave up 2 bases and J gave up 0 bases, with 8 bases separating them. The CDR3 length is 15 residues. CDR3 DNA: TGTGCCAGCAGCTTAACGGCGAGCTCCTACAATGAGCAGTTCTTC. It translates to CASSLTASSYNEQFF.

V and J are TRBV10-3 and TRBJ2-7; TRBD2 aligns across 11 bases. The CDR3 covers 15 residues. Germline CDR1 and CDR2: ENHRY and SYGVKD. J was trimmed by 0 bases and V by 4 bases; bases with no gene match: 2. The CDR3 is CAISGGTSGSYEQYF. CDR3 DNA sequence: TGTGCCATCAGTGGTGGGACTAGCGGCTCCTACGAGCAGTACTTC.

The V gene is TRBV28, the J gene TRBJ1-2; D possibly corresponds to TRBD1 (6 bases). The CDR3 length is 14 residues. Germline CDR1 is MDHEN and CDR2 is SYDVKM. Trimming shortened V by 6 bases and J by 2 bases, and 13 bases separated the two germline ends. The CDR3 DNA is TGTGCCAGCAGCCCAGGGGTCGCAAACTATGGCTACACCTTC. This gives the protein CASSPGVANYGYTF.

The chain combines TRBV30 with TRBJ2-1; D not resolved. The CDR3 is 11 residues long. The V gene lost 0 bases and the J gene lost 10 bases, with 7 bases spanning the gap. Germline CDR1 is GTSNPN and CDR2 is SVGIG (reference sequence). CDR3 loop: CAWSVTTEQFF. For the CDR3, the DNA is TGTGCCTGGAGTGTAACGACCGAGCAGTTCTTC.

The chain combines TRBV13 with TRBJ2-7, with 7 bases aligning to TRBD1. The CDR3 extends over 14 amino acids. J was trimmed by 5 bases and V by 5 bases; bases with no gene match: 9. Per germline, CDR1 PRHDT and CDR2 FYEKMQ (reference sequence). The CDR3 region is CASSARDSGNEQYF. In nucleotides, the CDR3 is TGTGCCAGCAGCGCCCGGGACAGTGGCAACGAGCAGTACTTC.

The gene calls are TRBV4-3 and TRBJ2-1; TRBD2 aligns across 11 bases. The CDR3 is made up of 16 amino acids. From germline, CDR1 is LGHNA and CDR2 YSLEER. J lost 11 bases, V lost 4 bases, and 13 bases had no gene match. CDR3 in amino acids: CASSPRLAGGRLQQFF. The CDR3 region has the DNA TGCGCCAGCAGCCCTAGGCTAGCGGGAGGCCGGCTCCAGCAGTTCTTC.

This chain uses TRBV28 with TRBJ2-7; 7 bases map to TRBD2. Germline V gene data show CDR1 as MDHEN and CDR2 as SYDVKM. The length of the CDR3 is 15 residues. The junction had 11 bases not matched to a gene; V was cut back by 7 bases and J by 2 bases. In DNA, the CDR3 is TGTGCCAGCACTTCCCCCGGGGAGGGGACCTACGAGCAGTACTTC. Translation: CASTSPGEGTYEQYF.

The CDR3 loop is CASSLPPLISLNYGYTF. The DNA of the CDR3 is TGTGCCAGCAGCTTACCCCCTTTGATCAGTCTTAACTATGGCTACACCTTC. V usage is TRBV5-4 and J usage is TRBJ1-2; D not resolved. Trimming pared 2 bases from V and 1 base from J, leaving 18 bases between. The CDR3 loop spans 17 amino acids. Germline values: CDR1 SGHNT, CDR2 YYREEE (reference sequence).

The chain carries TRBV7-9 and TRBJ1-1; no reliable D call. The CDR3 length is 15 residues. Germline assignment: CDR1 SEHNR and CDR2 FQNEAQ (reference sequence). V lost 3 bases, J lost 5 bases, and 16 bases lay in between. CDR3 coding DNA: TGTGCCAGCAGCTTCGGGAGGGCGCGGGAGACTGAAGCTTTCTTT. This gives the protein CASSFGRARETEAFF. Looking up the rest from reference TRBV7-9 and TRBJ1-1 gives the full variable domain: DTGVSQNPRHKITKRGQNVTFRCDPISEHNRLYWYRQTLGQGPEFLTYFQNEAQLEKSRLLSDRFSAERPKGSFSTLEIQRTEQGDSAMYLCASSFGRARETEAFFGQGTRLTVV.

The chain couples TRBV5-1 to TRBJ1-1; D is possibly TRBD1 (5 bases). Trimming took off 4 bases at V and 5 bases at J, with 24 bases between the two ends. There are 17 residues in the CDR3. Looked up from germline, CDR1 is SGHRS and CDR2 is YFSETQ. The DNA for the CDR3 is TGCGCCAGCAGCCCACCCCGGGTGGGCAGGGCGGGGACTGAAGCTTTCTTT. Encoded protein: CASSPPRVGRAGTEAFF.

CDR3 sequence (DNA): TGCGCCAGCAGCCAAGAAGCTAGCGGGGTCGCCTACGAGCAGTACTTC. It translates to CASSQEASGVAYEQYF. This chain links TRBV4-1 with TRBJ2-7; TRBD2 matches at 9 bases. The CDR3 totals 16 residues. Germline trimming cut 0 bases from V and 2 bases from J; bases unmatched to any gene: 5. The germline CDR1 and CDR2 sequences are MGHRA and YSYEKL.

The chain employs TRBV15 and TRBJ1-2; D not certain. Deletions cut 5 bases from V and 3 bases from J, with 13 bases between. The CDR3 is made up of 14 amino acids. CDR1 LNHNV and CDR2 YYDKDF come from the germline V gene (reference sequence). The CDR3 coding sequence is TGTGCCACCAGCCTGGCCGGCCGGGACTATGGCTACACCTTC. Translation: CATSLAGRDYGYTF.

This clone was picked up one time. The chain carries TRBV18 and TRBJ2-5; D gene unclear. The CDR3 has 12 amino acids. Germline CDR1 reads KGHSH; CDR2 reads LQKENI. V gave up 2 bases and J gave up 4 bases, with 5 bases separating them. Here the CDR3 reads CASSPGGETQYF. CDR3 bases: TGTGCCAGCTCACCAGGCGGAGAGACCCAGTACTTC.

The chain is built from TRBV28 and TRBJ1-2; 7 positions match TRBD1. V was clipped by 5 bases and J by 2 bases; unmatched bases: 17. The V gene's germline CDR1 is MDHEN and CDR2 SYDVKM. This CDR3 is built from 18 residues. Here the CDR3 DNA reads TGTGCCAGCAGTCCTCCAGCTTTGCAAGACAGGGAGAACTATGGCTACACCTTC. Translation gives CASSPPALQDRENYGYTF.

CDR3 bases: TGTGCCAGCAGCGCCTATCTTAGCTCCTACAATGAGCAGTTCTTC. Its translation is CASSAYLSSYNEQFF. V gene TRBV9 combines with J gene TRBJ2-1; no reliable D call. Deletions cut 3 bases from V and 0 bases from J, with 10 bases between. CDR1 is SGDLS and CDR2 is YYNGEE in the germline V gene. This CDR3 region has 15 residues.

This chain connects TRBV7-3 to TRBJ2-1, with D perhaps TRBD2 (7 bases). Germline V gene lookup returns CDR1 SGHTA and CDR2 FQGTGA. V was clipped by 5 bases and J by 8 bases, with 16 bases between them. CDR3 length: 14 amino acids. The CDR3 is CASSPRGGGHEQFF. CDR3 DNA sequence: TGTGCCAGCAGCCCCCGAGGGGGGGGGCATGAGCAGTTCTTC.

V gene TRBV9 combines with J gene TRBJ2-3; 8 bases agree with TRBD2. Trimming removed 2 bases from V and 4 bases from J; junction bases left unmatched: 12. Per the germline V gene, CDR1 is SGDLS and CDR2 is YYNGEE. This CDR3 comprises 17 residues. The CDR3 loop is CASSVSKTGTSPDTQYF. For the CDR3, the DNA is TGTGCCAGCAGCGTCTCTAAAACCGGGACTAGTCCAGATACGCAGTATTTT.

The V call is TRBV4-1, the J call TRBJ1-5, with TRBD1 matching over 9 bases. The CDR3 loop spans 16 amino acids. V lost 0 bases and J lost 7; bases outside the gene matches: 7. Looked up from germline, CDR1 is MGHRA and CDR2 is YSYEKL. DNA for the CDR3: TGCGCCAGCAGCCAAGATGGCACAGGGGGCGGGCAGCCCCAGCATTTT. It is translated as CASSQDGTGGGQPQHF.

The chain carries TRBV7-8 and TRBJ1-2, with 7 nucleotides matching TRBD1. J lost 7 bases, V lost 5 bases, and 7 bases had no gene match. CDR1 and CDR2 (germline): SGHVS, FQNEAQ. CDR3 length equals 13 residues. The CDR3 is CASSQDGTAGYTF. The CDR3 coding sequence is TGTGCCAGCAGCCAAGACGGGACAGCTGGCTACACCTTC.

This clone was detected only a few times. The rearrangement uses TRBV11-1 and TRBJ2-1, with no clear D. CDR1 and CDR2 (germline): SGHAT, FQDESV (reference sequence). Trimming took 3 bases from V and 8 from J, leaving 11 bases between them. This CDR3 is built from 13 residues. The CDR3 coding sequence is TGTGCCAGCAGCTTTATCATGGGCGATGAGCAGTTCTTC. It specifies CASSFIMGDEQFF.

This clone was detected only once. The CDR3 DNA reads as TGTGCCAGCAGCTTAGTCAGGGAGGGCACTGAAGCTTTCTTT. It codes for CASSLVREGTEAFF. This chain connects TRBV11-3 to TRBJ1-1, with D perhaps matching TRBD1 (5 bases). Trimming removed 1 base at V and 4 bases at J, with 10 bases between. From germline, CDR1 is SGHNT and CDR2 YENEEA. There are 14 residues in the CDR3.

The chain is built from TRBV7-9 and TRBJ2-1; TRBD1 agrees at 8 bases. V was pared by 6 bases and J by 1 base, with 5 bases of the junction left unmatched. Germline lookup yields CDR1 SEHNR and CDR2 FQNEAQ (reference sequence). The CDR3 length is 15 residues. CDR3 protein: CASSSGQGSYNEQFF. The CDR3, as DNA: TGTGCCAGCAGTTCAGGACAGGGTTCCTACAATGAGCAGTTCTTC.

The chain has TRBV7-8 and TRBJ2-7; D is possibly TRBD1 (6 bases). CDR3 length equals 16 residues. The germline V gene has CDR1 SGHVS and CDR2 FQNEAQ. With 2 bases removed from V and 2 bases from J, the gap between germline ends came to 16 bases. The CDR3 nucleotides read TGTGCCAGCAGCTTAAATTCAGCAGGGGAAACCTACGAGCAGTACTTC. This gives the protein CASSLNSAGETYEQYF.

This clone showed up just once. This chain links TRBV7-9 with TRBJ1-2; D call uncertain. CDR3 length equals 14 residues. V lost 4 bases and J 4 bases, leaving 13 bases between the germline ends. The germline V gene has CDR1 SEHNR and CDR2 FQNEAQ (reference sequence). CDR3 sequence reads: CASSSGREVYGYTF. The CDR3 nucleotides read TGTGCCAGCAGCTCCGGAAGGGAAGTCTATGGCTACACCTTC.

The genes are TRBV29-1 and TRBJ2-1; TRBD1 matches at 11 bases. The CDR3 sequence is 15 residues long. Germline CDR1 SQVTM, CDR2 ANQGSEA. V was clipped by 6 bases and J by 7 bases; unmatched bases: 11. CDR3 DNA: TGCAGCGTGTACCTTGTGGACAGGGGGCTAAATGAGCAGTTCTTC. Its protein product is CSVYLVDRGLNEQFF.